The 17 T cell receptor beta chains given below trace back to one sample, sequenced in a study of monozygotic twins with inflammatory bowel disease. Reanalyzing the 5' RACE reads, TCRdb keeps one entry per CDR3 protein, without DNA. Listed are some 330,000 distinct CDR3 sequences; 5% to 6% falls within the top ten. Sequencing was done on a sample of blood. Every receptor here comes from a human donor with ulcerative colitis or Crohn's disease, or a healthy co-twin of an affected twin (not recorded which).

The chain recombines TRBV7-2 with TRBJ2-1; TCRdb proposes TRBD2, but this gene call is untestable without DNA. This CDR3 is 14 amino acids long. The germline CDR1 and CDR2 sequences are SGHTA and FQGNSA. The CDR3 protein is CASTVSSGSNEQFF. The full variable domain, completed using reference TRBV7-2 and TRBJ2-1, is GAGVSQSPSNKVTEKGKDVELRCDPISGHTALYWYRQSLGQGLEFLIYFQGNSAPDKSGLPSDRFSAERTGGSVSTLTIQRTQQEDSAVYLCASTVSSGSNEQFFGPGTRLTVL.

The chain combines TRBV27 with TRBJ2-3; TCRdb returns TRBD2, unconfirmable since there is no DNA. This CDR3 is 16 amino acids long. CDR1 MNHEY and CDR2 SMNVEV come from the germline V gene (reference sequence). This CDR3 is CASNQASSGTPDTQYF.

The genes are TRBV5-1 and TRBJ2-2; TCRdb lists TRBD1, though no DNA is available to test this call. This CDR3 contains 17 residues. Germline-derived CDR1 and CDR2 are SGHRS and YFSETQ. This CDR3 reads CASSLSGQGAYTGELFF.

V and J are TRBV7-9 and TRBJ2-1. This CDR3 comprises 16 residues. Germline V gene sequence: CDR1 SEHNR, CDR2 FQNEAQ (reference sequence). CDR3 loop: CASSLVGPTTYNEQFF. Full variable domain (outside the CDR3, taken from reference TRBV7-9 and TRBJ2-1): DTGVSQNPRHKITKRGQNVTFRCDPISEHNRLYWYRQTLGQGPEFLTYFQNEAQLEKSRLLSDRFSAERPKGSFSTLEIQRTEQGDSAMYLCASSLVGPTTYNEQFFGPGTRLTVL.

The J gene is TRBJ2-3, the V gene TRBV20-1; the TRBD1 assignment by TCRdb is unverifiable without DNA. Germline V gives CDR1 DFQATT, CDR2 SNEGSKA (reference sequence). The CDR3 length is 13 residues. CDR3 in amino acids: CSASGQFTDTQYF.

The chain recombines TRBV20-1 with TRBJ2-3; with no DNA, the TCRdb D assignment of TRBD1 cannot be verified. This CDR3 has 15 amino acids. Germline V gene data show CDR1 as DFQATT and CDR2 as SNEGSKA (reference sequence). CDR3 sequence: CSARSGGPSTDTQYF.

The rearrangement links TRBV20-1 to TRBJ2-7; TCRdb picks TRBD2, but there is no DNA to check that call. Looked up from germline, CDR1 is DFQATT and CDR2 is SNEGSKA (reference sequence). This CDR3 region has 14 residues. This chain's CDR3 is CSAGAGTESYEQYF.

The rearrangement joins TRBV7-2 to TRBJ2-1; TCRdb proposes TRBD1, but this gene call is untestable without DNA. The length of the CDR3 is 15 residues. Germline values: CDR1 SGHTA, CDR2 FQGNSA. CDR3 sequence reads: CASSPDWASYNEQFF.

The rearrangement joins TRBV5-1 to TRBJ1-4. From germline, CDR1 is SGHRS and CDR2 YFSETQ. The CDR3 extends over 15 amino acids. CDR3 protein: CASSLSKTTNEKLFF.

V is TRBV28 and J is TRBJ1-6; lacking DNA, the TRBD1 call made by TCRdb goes unchecked. From germline, CDR1 is MDHEN and CDR2 SYDVKM. The CDR3 has 15 amino acids. The CDR3 sequence is CASTRGLTYNSPLHF.

The chain couples TRBV9 to TRBJ2-2; TCRdb's D call of TRBD1 is untestable without DNA. CDR1 SGDLS and CDR2 YYNGEE come from the germline V gene. This CDR3 is 15 amino acids long. This CDR3 is CASSVGGGGTGELFF.

V gene TRBV11-1 combines with J gene TRBJ2-2; the TRBD1 assignment by TCRdb is unverifiable without DNA. The CDR3 runs to 18 residues. The germline V gene encodes CDR1 SGHAT and CDR2 FQDESV (reference sequence). The CDR3 sequence: CASSPPGDRSGSTGELFF.

This chain connects TRBV30 to TRBJ2-7. Germline V gene data show CDR1 as GTSNPN and CDR2 as SVGIG (reference sequence). The CDR3 contains 13 residues. CDR3 loop: CAWSVGNSYEQYF.

The CDR3 spells CASSLGGAGKSTEAFF. This chain connects TRBV5-1 to TRBJ1-1. CDR1 is SGHRS, CDR2 YFSETQ, per germline. The CDR3 has 16 amino acids.

This chain connects TRBV27 to TRBJ1-5; TCRdb proposes TRBD1, but this gene call is untestable without DNA. Germline values: CDR1 MNHEY, CDR2 SMNVEV (reference sequence). This CDR3 has 15 amino acids. This CDR3 reads CASSSRGLQGQPQHF.

The chain combines TRBV20-1 with TRBJ1-5. Germline CDR1 is DFQATT and CDR2 is SNEGSKA (reference sequence). The CDR3 has 16 amino acids. The CDR3 sequence is CSARDRFPTTNQPQHF.

CDR3 region: CASSEYDYSAEAFF. The chain recombines TRBV10-2 with TRBJ1-1. Germline V lookup: CDR1 WSHSY, CDR2 SAAADI. The length of the CDR3 is 14 residues.